This T cell receptor beta chain was profiled in a study of CD8 T cells in Susac syndrome. Germline lookup yields CDR1 MGHDK and CDR2 SYGVNS. This CDR3 has 16 amino acids. Trimming took off 0 bases at V and 0 bases at J, with 11 bases between the two ends. With random hexamers, reverse transcription was performed on about 0.5 to 1 ug of RNA. MiXCR, applied by TCRdb to the immunoSEQ multiplex PCR reads, yields one record per CDR3 protein. The table lists about 150,000 distinct CDR3 sequences, 95% of them singletons. The sequence was obtained from a human donor with Susac syndrome. The chain is built from TRBV25-1 and TRBJ1-2; D perhaps matches TRBD1 (5 bases). The specimen sequenced was CD8+ T cells from PBMCs. CDR3 coding DNA: TGTGCCAGCAGTGAATATCTGGGACCCCCTAACTATGGCTACACCTTC. Translation: CASSEYLGPPNYGYTF.